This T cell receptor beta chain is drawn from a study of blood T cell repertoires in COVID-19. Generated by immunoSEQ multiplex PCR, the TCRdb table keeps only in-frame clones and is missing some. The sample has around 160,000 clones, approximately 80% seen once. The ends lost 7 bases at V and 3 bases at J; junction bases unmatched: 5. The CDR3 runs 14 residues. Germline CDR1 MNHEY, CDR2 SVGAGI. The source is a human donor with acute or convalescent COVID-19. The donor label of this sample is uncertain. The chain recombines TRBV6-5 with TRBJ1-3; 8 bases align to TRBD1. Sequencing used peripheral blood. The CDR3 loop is CASIRTGRGNTIYF. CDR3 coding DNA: TGTGCCAGCATTCGGACAGGGCGTGGAAACACCATATATTTT.